The next 14 T cell receptor beta chains were all read from a single sample in a study of control samples from healthy donors and cancer patients. Here immunoSEQ multiplex PCR was the method, and the copy in TCRdb shows in-frame clones only, minus some. Of 250,000 to 300,000 clones in the sample, almost 85% were seen once. Sequencing was performed on PBMCs. All receptors come from a woman aged 55-75 years with lung cancer.

Of note for this clone: The sample carries other DNA sequences with the same CDR3. The rearrangement links TRBV4-2 to TRBJ1-2, with a weak D call TRBD1 (5 bases). The CDR3 is 13 amino acids. V dropped 3 bases and J dropped 7 bases, with 12 bases sitting between them. Germline V gene sequence: CDR1 LGHNA, CDR2 YNFKEQ. In DNA form, the CDR3 reads TGTGCCAGCAGCCAGCTAACAGGACCTGGCTACACCTTC. Its protein product is CASSQLTGPGYTF.

The J gene is TRBJ2-1, the V gene TRBV2; the D is unclear. Trimming took 8 bases from V and 7 from J, leaving 9 bases between them. The CDR3 covers 11 residues. CDR1 SNHLY and CDR2 FYNNEI come from the germline V gene. DNA for the CDR3: TGTGCCAGCGACATGGGAAATGAGCAGTTCTTC. It yields the protein CASDMGNEQFF.

The J gene is TRBJ1-6, the V gene TRBV9; 7 nucleotides match TRBD1. The CDR3 spans 15 residues. V shed 3 bases and J 7 bases; nucleotides not matched to a gene: 7. CDR1 and CDR2 (germline): SGDLS, YYNGEE. The CDR3 region is CASSALGTANSPLHF. For the CDR3, the DNA is TGTGCCAGCAGCGCTCTTGGGACAGCGAATTCACCCCTCCACTTT.

J is TRBJ2-7 and V is TRBV5-1; no reliable D call. The germline V and J ends were trimmed by 4 bases and 8 bases, with 10 bases remaining between them. The CDR3 consists of 11 residues. Germline values: CDR1 SGHRS, CDR2 YFSETQ. The CDR3 reads CASSDTKKQYF. CDR3 coding DNA: TGCGCCAGCAGCGACACGAAAAAGCAGTACTTC.

The CDR3 sequence: CASSTTGGDYGYTF. The CDR3 region has the DNA TGTGCCAGCAGCACGACAGGGGGCGACTATGGCTACACCTTC. The chain links TRBV7-8 to TRBJ1-2, with 10 bases matching TRBD1. CDR1 and CDR2 (germline): SGHVS, FQNEAQ. This CDR3 spans 14 amino acids. The ends lost 5 bases at V and 3 bases at J; junction bases unmatched: 3. The full variable domain, its missing parts supplied by reference TRBV7-8 and TRBJ1-2, is GAGVSQSPRYKVAKRGQDVALRCDPISGHVSLFWYQQALGQGPEFLTYFQNEAQLDKSGLPSDRFFAERPEGSVSTLKIQRTQQEDSAVYLCASSTTGGDYGYTFGSGTRLTVV.

The chain carries TRBV7-8 and TRBJ2-7; no reliable D call. Trimming removed 2 bases from V and 9 bases from J, with 17 bases in between. There are 14 residues in the CDR3. The V gene's germline CDR1 is SGHVS and CDR2 FQNEAQ. This CDR3 is CASSLNADGLGQYF. The DNA of the CDR3 is TGTGCCAGCAGCTTAAACGCGGACGGCTTGGGGCAGTACTTC.

The V call is TRBV10-1, the J call TRBJ2-1; 8 bases are shared with TRBD1. The CDR3 consists of 13 residues. The ends lost 6 bases at V and 8 bases at J; junction bases unmatched: 6. Germline CDR1 is WNHNN and CDR2 is SYGVQD (reference sequence). The CDR3 region has the DNA TGCGCCAGCAGAAGGACAGGGAACGATGAGCAGTTCTTC. Its protein product is CASRRTGNDEQFF.

This rearrangement joins TRBV5-6 to TRBJ2-1; D is unclear. This CDR3 contains 13 residues. Germline V gene data show CDR1 as SGHDT and CDR2 as YYEEEE. Deletions cut 9 bases from V and 3 bases from J, with 13 bases between. The CDR3 nucleotides read TGTGCCACCCGTAAAACTTTCTACAATGAGCAGTTCTTC. Translating gives CATRKTFYNEQFF.

The V call is TRBV6-6, the J call TRBJ1-6, with 9 bases that match TRBD1. Germline V lookup: CDR1 MNHNY, CDR2 SVGAGI (reference sequence). This CDR3 spans 15 amino acids. V shed 6 bases, J shed 10 bases, and the junction held 10 bases outside the gene matches. CDR3 bases: TGTGCCAGCAGCCGAGCCCCGGGACAGGGCTCACCCCTCCACTTT. This sequence encodes CASSRAPGQGSPLHF.

The chain carries TRBV6-4 and TRBJ1-5, with 12 bases aligning to TRBD1. The V gene end was trimmed by 0 bases and the J gene end by 8 bases; junction bases not matched to a gene: 2. The CDR3 has 15 residues. Germline V CDR1 and CDR2: MRHNA, SNTAGT. This CDR3 reads CASSDSGTGGKPQHF. For the CDR3, the DNA is TGTGCCAGCAGTGACTCGGGGACAGGGGGCAAGCCCCAGCATTTT.

This clone was seen more than once but under ten times. The J gene is TRBJ2-7, the V gene TRBV30; TRBD2 matches 8 bases. Germline lookup yields CDR1 GTSNPN and CDR2 SVGIG (reference sequence). This CDR3 region has 14 residues. Trimming took 3 bases from V and 5 from J; bases not matched to a gene: 9. The CDR3 loop reads CAWSPGLGDDEQYF. CDR3 nucleotide sequence: TGTGCCTGGAGCCCGGGACTAGGAGATGACGAGCAGTACTTC.

The chain has TRBV3-1 (or the pseudogene TRBV3-2) and TRBJ1-1; TRBD1 matches at 7 bases. This CDR3 comprises 16 residues. Germline CDR1 and CDR2: LGHDT and YNNKEL (reference sequence). V was pared by 2 bases and J by 4 bases, with 10 bases of the junction left unmatched. The CDR3 bases are TGTGCCAGCAGCCAAAGGGGCCGACCAGGGGGCACTGAAGCTTTCTTT. This encodes CASSQRGRPGGTEAFF.

A few counts support this clone. CDR3 nucleotide sequence: TGTGCCTGGATTGGGAGACGGGACGAGCAGTACTTC. Translating it yields CAWIGRRDEQYF. The chain joins TRBV30 to TRBJ2-7; tentatively, D is TRBD2 (5 bases). The CDR3 runs 12 residues. In germline, CDR1 is GTSNPN, CDR2 SVGIG (reference sequence). Trimming took off 4 bases at V and 5 bases at J, with 12 bases between the two ends.

This clone was counted only a few times. Other DNA sequences in this specimen translate into the identical CDR3. This rearrangement joins TRBV5-6 to TRBJ2-7; no definite D call. The CDR3 covers 13 residues. The V end lost 1 base, the J end lost 1 base, and 6 bases lay between the germline ends. The germline V gene encodes CDR1 SGHDT and CDR2 YYEEEE. The CDR3: CASSLRDSYEQYF. CDR3 in DNA: TGTGCCAGCAGCTTGAGGGATTCCTACGAGCAGTACTTC. Full variable domain (remainder filled in from reference TRBV5-6 and TRBJ2-7): DAGVTQSPTHLIKTRGQQVTLRCSPKSGHDTVSWYQQALGQGPQFIFQYYEEEERQRGNFPDRFSGHQFPNYSSELNVNALLLGDSALYLCASSLRDSYEQYFGPGTRLTVT.